This TCR beta chain was retrieved from a study of T cell responses to AZD1222 COVID-19 vaccine. Study-level information: Second-dose recipients at about 4 or about 12 weeks were treated as one pooled group. Study-wide results and limits: Among AZD1222 vaccinees, only six were seropositive at baseline. Most donors were white British and more were female, and clonal diversity was possibly underestimated. Repertoire sampling happened only post peak T cell response.

Worth noting for this clone: The target antigen is unknown.

The V end lost 6 bases, the J end lost 4 bases, and 20 bases lay between the germline ends. Germline V lookup: CDR1 SGHNT, CDR2 YYREEE (reference sequence). This CDR3 contains 15 residues. The assay was immunoSEQ multiplex PCR, and TCRdb's table has in-frame clones only and misses some. The profile covers approximately 70,000 clones, with roughly 85% appearing a single time and about 20% taken by the ten largest. The sample here was peripheral blood, taken on day 0 of AZD1222 vaccination. This receptor was obtained from an adult in good health. The chain is built from TRBV5-4 and TRBJ2-7, with D perhaps TRBD1 or TRBD2 (5 bases each). The CDR3 here is CASTTPGRAPYEQYF. In nucleotides, the CDR3 is TGTGCCAGCACTACTCCGGGGCGGGCACCATACGAGCAGTACTTC. Looking up the rest from reference TRBV5-4 and TRBJ2-7 gives the full variable domain: ETGVTQSPTHLIKTRGQQVTLRCSSQSGHNTVSWYQQALGQGPQFIFQYYREEENGRGNFPPRFSGLQFPNYSSELNVNALELDDSALYLCASTTPGRAPYEQYFGPGTRLTVT.